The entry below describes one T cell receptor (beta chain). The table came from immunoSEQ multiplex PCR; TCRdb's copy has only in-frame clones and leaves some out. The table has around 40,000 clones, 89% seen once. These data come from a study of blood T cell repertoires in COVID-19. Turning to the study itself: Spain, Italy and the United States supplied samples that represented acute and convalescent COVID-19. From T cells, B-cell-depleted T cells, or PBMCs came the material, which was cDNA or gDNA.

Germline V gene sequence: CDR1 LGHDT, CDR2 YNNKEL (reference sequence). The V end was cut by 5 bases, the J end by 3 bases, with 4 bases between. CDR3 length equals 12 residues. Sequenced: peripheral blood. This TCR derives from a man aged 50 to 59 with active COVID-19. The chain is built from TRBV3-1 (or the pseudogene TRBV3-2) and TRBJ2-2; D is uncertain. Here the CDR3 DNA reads TGTGCCAGCAGCTTATACACCGGGGAGCTGTTTTTT. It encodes CASSLYTGELFF.